These T cell receptor beta chains were read from a single sample in a study of blood T cell repertoires in COVID-19. TCRdb's copy holds only in-frame clones and misses some; the assay was immunoSEQ multiplex PCR. This table has 150,000 to 200,000 clones, around nine tenths appearing once. Sequencing used peripheral blood. Source of these receptors: a woman in her seventies with COVID-19, enrolled during active disease. Each CDR3 is given with its conserved first and last residue. A D gene is named only where the DNA matches it firmly. A clone size is listed for some rows: how often the clone was seen (once, few, many), or a class if it is expanded.

J,D,size,V,CDR3,DNA
TRBJ2-3,TRBD2,-,TRBV10-3,CAIGERSSGPTDTQYF,TGTGCCATCGGGGAGCGGAGTAGCGGGCCTACAGATACGCAGTATTTT
TRBJ2-7,TRBD2,-,TRBV6-5,CARKPTGTSLDEQYF,TGTGCCAGGAAGCCTACCGGGACTAGCCTCGACGAGCAGTACTTC
TRBJ2-7,TRBD1,-,TRBV18,CASSLRDSGTYEQYF,TGTGCCAGCTCACTCCGGGACAGTGGGACCTACGAGCAGTACTTC
TRBJ1-2,-,-,TRBV7-9,CASSFGGGYGYTF,TGTGCCAGCAGCTTCGGGGGTGGCTATGGCTACACCTTC
TRBJ2-3,TRBD2,-,TRBV2,CASSALAGGADTQYF,TGTGCCAGCAGCGCACTAGCGGGAGGAGCAGATACGCAGTATTTT
TRBJ2-1,TRBD2,-,TRBV5-8,CASSLVASSGGHNEQFF,TGTGCCAGCAGCTTGGTAGCGTCGTCGGGAGGGCACAATGAGCAGTTCTTC
TRBJ1-1,-,-,TRBV5-1,CASSFNRGTEAFF,TGCGCCAGCAGCTTTAACCGGGGGACTGAAGCTTTCTTT
TRBJ1-4,TRBD1,-,TRBV6-2/TRBV6-3,CASSYTGTGGEKLFF,TGTGCCAGCAGTTACACCGGGACAGGGGGAGAAAAACTGTTTTTT
TRBJ2-4,-,-,TRBV2,CASRAGTPRGDIQYF,TGTGCCAGCAGGGCTGGGACCCCGCGGGGTGACATTCAGTACTTC
TRBJ2-5,-,-,TRBV15,CATSRDSASEGTQYF,TGTGCCACCAGCAGAGACTCGGCTAGCGAGGGGACCCAGTACTTC
TRBJ1-5,-,-,TRBV18,CASSSDRSQPQHF,TGTGCCAGCTCATCGGACAGAAGTCAGCCCCAGCATTTT
TRBJ1-4,TRBD1,-,TRBV5-4,CASSLGGQGADEKLFF,TGTGCCAGCAGCTTGGGTGGGCAGGGGGCGGATGAAAAACTGTTTTTT
TRBJ1-1,TRBD1,-,TRBV11-2,CASSWRDSVTEAFF,TGTGCCAGCAGCTGGAGGGACAGCGTGACTGAAGCTTTCTTT
TRBJ2-7,TRBD1,once,TRBV6-2/TRBV6-3,CASSSPGQGLYEQYF,TGTGCCAGCAGTTCTCCGGGACAGGGATTATACGAGCAGTACTTC
TRBJ2-1,TRBD1,-,TRBV18,CASSSSGTGLGYNEQFF,TGTGCCAGCTCAAGCTCCGGGACAGGGCTCGGCTACAATGAGCAGTTCTTC
TRBJ2-3,TRBD1,-,TRBV5-1,CASSLGGTGDADTQYF,TGCGCCAGCAGCTTGGGGGGGACAGGGGACGCAGATACGCAGTATTTT
TRBJ1-1,-,-,TRBV4-2,CASSQLERGENTEAFF,TGTGCCAGCAGCCAATTAGAGCGGGGGGAGAACACTGAAGCTTTCTTT
TRBJ2-1,TRBD1,-,TRBV15,CATSRVSQGAQNEQFF,TGTGCCACCAGCAGAGTATCGCAGGGGGCGCAGAATGAGCAGTTCTTC
TRBJ1-3,-,-,TRBV9,CASSVEIGDYGNTIYF,TGTGCCAGCAGCGTAGAGATCGGTGACTATGGAAACACCATATATTTT
TRBJ2-2,TRBD2,-,TRBV18,CASSPPAGGGAGELFF,TGTGCCAGCTCACCACCGGCGGGAGGCGGGGCCGGGGAGCTGTTTTTT
TRBJ2-6,-,-,TRBV5-6,CASSPFWSSGANVLTF,TGTGCCAGCAGCCCGTTTTGGAGCTCTGGGGCCAACGTCCTGACTTTC
TRBJ1-3,-,-,TRBV5-4,CASTPGGGGNTIYF,TGTGCCAGCACCCCGGGGGGGGGTGGAAACACCATATATTTT
TRBJ2-7,-,-,TRBV4-2,CASSKEEKTLPYYEQYF,TGTGCCAGCAGCAAGGAGGAAAAAACTCTTCCTTACTACGAGCAGTACTTC
TRBJ1-2,-,-,TRBV28,CASNLGGSPGYGYTF,TGTGCCAGCAACTTGGGGGGTTCCCCCGGGTATGGCTACACCTTC
TRBJ2-1,TRBD2,few,TRBV6-6,CVTSLAGALSDNEQFF,TGTGTCACGTCACTAGCGGGCGCCCTCTCCGACAATGAGCAGTTCTTC
TRBJ2-1,-,-,TRBV20-1,CSASHRDEQFF,TGCAGTGCTAGTCACAGGGATGAGCAGTTCTTC
TRBJ1-5,-,-,TRBV10-3,CAISGRENQPQHF,TGTGCCATCAGTGGGAGGGAAAATCAGCCCCAGCATTTT
TRBJ2-7,TRBD1,-,TRBV30,CAWTVTGVEQYF,TGTGCCTGGACTGTGACAGGGGTCGAGCAGTACTTC
TRBJ1-1,TRBD1,-,TRBV9,CASSLRGQGNTEAFF,TGTGCCAGCAGCTTAAGGGGACAGGGGAACACTGAAGCTTTCTTT
TRBJ1-3,-,-,TRBV2,CASREGQGNTIYF,TGTGCCAGCAGGGAAGGACAGGGAAACACCATATATTTT
TRBJ2-6,-,-,TRBV7-9,CASSIIQGSSDGANVLTF,TGTGCCAGCAGCATTATACAGGGATCCTCTGATGGGGCCAACGTCCTGACTTTC
TRBJ2-2,-,-,TRBV7-5,CARSSPVGAGGSGELFF,TGTGCCAGAAGCTCCCCAGTTGGGGCGGGAGGCTCCGGGGAGCTGTTTTTT
TRBJ2-7,-,-,TRBV9,CASSVGGDEQYF,TGTGCCAGCAGCGTAGGGGGGGACGAGCAGTACTTC
TRBJ2-1,TRBD1,-,TRBV18,CASSLDRGPSNNEQFF,TGTGCCAGCTCACTTGACAGGGGGCCAAGCAACAATGAGCAGTTCTTC
TRBJ2-3,TRBD2,-,TRBV5-1,CASSFRREATDTQYF,TGCGCCAGCAGCTTTCGGCGGGAGGCCACAGATACGCAGTATTTT
TRBJ2-1,-,-,TRBV12-3/TRBV12-4,CASTISYDNEQFF,TGTGCCAGCACCATTTCCTATGACAATGAGCAGTTCTTC
TRBJ1-1,-,-,TRBV5-4,CASSSQGLQAFF,TGTGCCAGCAGCTCCCAGGGTCTCCAGGCTTTCTTT
TRBJ1-5,TRBD1,-,TRBV3-1/TRBV3-2,CASRQTGANQPQHF,TGTGCCAGCAGACAGACAGGGGCCAATCAGCCCCAGCATTTT
TRBJ2-7,-,-,TRBV4-1,CASSRSGSVSYEQYF,TGCGCCAGCAGCCGATCTGGTTCGGTATCCTACGAGCAGTACTTC
TRBJ1-1,-,once,TRBV11-1,CASILGGGAEAFF,TGTGCCAGCATCCTAGGGGGGGGAGCTGAAGCTTTCTTT
TRBJ1-1,-,many,TRBV20-1,CSASVTEAFF,TGCAGTGCTAGCGTCACTGAAGCTTTCTTT
TRBJ1-6,TRBD1,-,TRBV5-1,CASSLTLRTGGNSPLHF,TGCGCCAGCAGCCTTACACTACGGACAGGGGGCAATTCACCCCTCCACTTT
TRBJ2-5,-,-,TRBV9,CASSRDSFETQYF,TGTGCCAGCAGCCGAGACAGCTTCGAGACCCAGTACTTC
TRBJ2-5,TRBD2,-,TRBV7-9,CASSPREGIGETQYF,TGTGCCAGCAGCCCTCGGGAGGGAATAGGAGAGACCCAGTACTTC
TRBJ2-1,TRBD2,-,TRBV9,CASGGTSPYNEQFF,TGTGCCAGTGGCGGGACTAGCCCCTACAATGAGCAGTTCTTC
TRBJ1-4,-,-,TRBV6-6,CASTSGQGTTNEKLFF,-
TRBJ2-3,TRBD2,-,TRBV20-1,CSASIGWREGQADTQYF,TGCAGTGCTAGTATCGGCTGGCGGGAGGGCCAGGCAGATACGCAGTATTTT
TRBJ2-5,TRBD2,-,TRBV4-2,CASTEMGASGRGETQYF,TGTGCCAGCACCGAAATGGGGGCTAGCGGGAGAGGAGAGACCCAGTACTTC
TRBJ2-5,TRBD1,-,TRBV6-4,CASSEVGQGARKTQYF,TGTGCCAGCAGTGAAGTCGGTCAGGGGGCTCGAAAGACCCAGTACTTC
TRBJ2-7,TRBD2,-,TRBV18,CASSPSTPILAGVYEQYF,TGTGCCAGCTCACCCTCGACCCCGATTCTAGCGGGAGTTTACGAGCAGTACTTC
TRBJ2-5,-,-,TRBV7-9,CASSPQENRETQYF,TGTGCCAGCAGCCCACAGGAAAATCGGGAGACCCAGTACTTC
TRBJ2-3,-,-,TRBV24-1,CATSDLTLAPQYF,TGTGCCACCAGTGATTTGACACTAGCTCCGCAGTATTTT
TRBJ2-1,TRBD2,-,TRBV5-1,CASFLGRGGYNEQFF,TGCGCCAGCTTCCTCGGTCGGGGGGGCTACAATGAGCAGTTCTTC
TRBJ1-1,TRBD1,-,TRBV4-1,CASSQDLRWDRGRLTEAFF,TGCGCCAGCAGCCAAGATCTTAGGTGGGACAGGGGGCGCCTAACTGAAGCTTTCTTT